The TCR beta chain described here comes from a study of shared clonotypes between healthy human individuals. General study findings and limits: Non-shared clonotypes were found to have lower generation probabilities than the clonotypes that were shared by all four of the sorted-subset donors. Naive subsets generally had larger estimated richness than memory subsets.

Under the authors' procedure: Filtering differed since immunoSEQ provided only junctions, with no quality scores. Here immunoSEQ multiplex PCR was the method, and the copy in TCRdb shows in-frame clones only, minus some. That table gives V, J and clone size, and the DNA gave D and trimming. The sample lists some 740,000 clones, about 91% seen once, with 24% in the top ten. A remark on this clone: Its antigen is not identified. Other DNA sequences in this sample translate to the same CDR3.

Terminally differentiated effector memory CD45RA+ cells were left out of the naive CD8 fraction, which was CD45RO-negative and positively selected for CCR7. This receptor was obtained from a man aged 25 to 40 in good health. The specimen sequenced was naive CD8+ T cells sorted from blood.

The CDR3 protein is CSVEDRNYGYTF. CDR3 in DNA: TGCAGCGTTGAAGACCGAAATTATGGCTACACCTTC. The chain carries TRBV29-1 and TRBJ1-2; D is unclear. CDR3 size: 12 residues. V gave up 0 bases and J gave up 5 bases, with 7 bases separating them. In germline, CDR1 is SQVTM, CDR2 ANQGSEA.